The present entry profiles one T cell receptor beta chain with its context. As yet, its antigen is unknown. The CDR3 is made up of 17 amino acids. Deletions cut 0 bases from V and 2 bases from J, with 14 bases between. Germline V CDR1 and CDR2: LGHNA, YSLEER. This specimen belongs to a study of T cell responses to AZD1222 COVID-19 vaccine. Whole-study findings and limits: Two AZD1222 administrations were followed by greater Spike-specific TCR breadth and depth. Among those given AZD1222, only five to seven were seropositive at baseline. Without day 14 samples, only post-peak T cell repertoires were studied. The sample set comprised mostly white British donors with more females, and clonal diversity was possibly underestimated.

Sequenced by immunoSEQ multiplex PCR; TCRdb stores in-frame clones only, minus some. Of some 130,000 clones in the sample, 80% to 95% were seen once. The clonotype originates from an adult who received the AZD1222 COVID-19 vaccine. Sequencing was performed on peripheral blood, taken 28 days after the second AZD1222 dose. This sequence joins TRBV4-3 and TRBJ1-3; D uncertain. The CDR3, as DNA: TGCGCCAGCAGCCAAGATTGGTTCAGGACGGCTGGAAACACCATATATTTT. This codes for CASSQDWFRTAGNTIYF.